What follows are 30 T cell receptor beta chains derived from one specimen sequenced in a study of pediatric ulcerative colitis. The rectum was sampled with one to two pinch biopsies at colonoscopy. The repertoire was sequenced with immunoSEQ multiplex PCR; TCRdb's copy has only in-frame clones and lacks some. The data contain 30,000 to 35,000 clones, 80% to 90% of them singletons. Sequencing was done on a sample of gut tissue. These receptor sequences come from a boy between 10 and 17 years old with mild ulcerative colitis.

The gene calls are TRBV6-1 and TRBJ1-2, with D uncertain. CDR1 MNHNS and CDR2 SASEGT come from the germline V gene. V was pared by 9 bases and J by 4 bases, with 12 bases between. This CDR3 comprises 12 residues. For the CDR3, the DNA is TGTGCCAGGGGTGACCTAGCCTATGGCTACACCTTC. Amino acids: CARGDLAYGYTF.

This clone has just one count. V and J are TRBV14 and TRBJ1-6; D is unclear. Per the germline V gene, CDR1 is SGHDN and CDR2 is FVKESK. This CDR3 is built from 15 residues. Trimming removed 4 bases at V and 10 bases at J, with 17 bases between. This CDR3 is CASSPRLREGSPLHF. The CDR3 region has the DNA TGTGCCAGCAGCCCCAGGCTCCGTGAAGGCTCACCCCTCCACTTT. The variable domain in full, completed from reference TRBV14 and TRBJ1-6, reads EAGVTQFPSHSVIEKGQTVTLRCDPISGHDNLYWYRRVMGKEIKFLLHFVKESKQDESGMPNNRFLAERTGGTYSTLKVQPAELEDSGVYFCASSPRLREGSPLHFGNGTRLTVT.

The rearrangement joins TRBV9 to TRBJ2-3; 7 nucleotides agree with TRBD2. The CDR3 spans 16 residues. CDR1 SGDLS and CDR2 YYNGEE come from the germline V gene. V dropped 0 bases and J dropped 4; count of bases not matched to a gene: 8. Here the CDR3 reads CASSVDGGDQSDTQYF. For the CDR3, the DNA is TGTGCCAGCAGCGTAGATGGGGGGGACCAATCAGATACGCAGTATTTT.

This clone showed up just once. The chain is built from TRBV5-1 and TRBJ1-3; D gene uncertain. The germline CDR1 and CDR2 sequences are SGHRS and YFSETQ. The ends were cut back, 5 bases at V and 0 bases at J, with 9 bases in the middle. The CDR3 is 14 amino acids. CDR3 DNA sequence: TGCGCCAGCAGAGCTGAGACCTCTGGAAACACCATATATTTT. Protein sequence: CASRAETSGNTIYF.

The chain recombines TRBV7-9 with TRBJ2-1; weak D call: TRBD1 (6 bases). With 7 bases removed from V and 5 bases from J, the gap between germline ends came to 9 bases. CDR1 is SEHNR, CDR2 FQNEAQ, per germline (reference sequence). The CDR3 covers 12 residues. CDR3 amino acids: CASTGQHNEQFF. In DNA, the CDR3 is TGTGCCAGCACCGGACAGCACAATGAGCAGTTCTTC. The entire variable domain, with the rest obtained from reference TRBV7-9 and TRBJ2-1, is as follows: DTGVSQNPRHKITKRGQNVTFRCDPISEHNRLYWYRQTLGQGPEFLTYFQNEAQLEKSRLLSDRFSAERPKGSFSTLEIQRTEQGDSAMYLCASTGQHNEQFFGPGTRLTVL.

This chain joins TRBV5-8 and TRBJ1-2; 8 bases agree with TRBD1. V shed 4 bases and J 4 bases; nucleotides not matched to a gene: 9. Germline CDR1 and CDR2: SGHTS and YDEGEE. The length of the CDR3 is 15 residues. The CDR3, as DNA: TGTGCCAGCAGCCTTCAGGGGGCTGAAACCTATGGCTACACCTTC. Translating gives CASSLQGAETYGYTF.

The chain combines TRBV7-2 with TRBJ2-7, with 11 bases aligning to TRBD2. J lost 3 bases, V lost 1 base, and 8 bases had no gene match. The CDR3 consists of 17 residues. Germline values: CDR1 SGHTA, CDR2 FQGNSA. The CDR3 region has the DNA TGTGCCAGCAGCTTAGGACCCTCGCTAGCGGGGGGCTACGAGCAGTACTTC. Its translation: CASSLGPSLAGGYEQYF. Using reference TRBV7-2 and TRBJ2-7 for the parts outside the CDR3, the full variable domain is GAGVSQSPSNKVTEKGKDVELRCDPISGHTALYWYRQSLGQGLEFLIYFQGNSAPDKSGLPSDRFSAERTGGSVSTLTIQRTQQEDSAVYLCASSLGPSLAGGYEQYFGPGTRLTVT.

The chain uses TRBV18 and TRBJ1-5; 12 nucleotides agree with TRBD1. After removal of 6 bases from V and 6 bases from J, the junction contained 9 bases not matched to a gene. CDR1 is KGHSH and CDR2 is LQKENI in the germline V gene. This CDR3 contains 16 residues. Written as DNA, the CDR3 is TGTGCCAGCTCTCCGGGGACAGGGGGCGCGGGTCAGCCCCAGCATTTT. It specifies CASSPGTGGAGQPQHF. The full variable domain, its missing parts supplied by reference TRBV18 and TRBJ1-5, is NAGVMQNPRHLVRRRGQEARLRCSPMKGHSHVYWYRQLPEEGLKFMVYLQKENIIDESGMPKERFSAEFPKEGPSILRIQQVVRGDSAAYFCASSPGTGGAGQPQHFGDGTRLSIL.

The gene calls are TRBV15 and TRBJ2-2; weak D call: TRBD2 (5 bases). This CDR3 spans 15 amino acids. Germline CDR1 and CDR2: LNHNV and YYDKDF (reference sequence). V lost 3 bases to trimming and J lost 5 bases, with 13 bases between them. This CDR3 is CATSRPLTRTGELFF. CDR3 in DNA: TGTGCCACCAGCAGGCCCCTTACTAGGACCGGGGAGCTGTTTTTT.

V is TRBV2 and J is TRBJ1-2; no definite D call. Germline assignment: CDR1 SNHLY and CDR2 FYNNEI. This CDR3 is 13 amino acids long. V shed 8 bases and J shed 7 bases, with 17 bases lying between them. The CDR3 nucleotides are TGTGCCAGCCGCGGGCAGTCCGGCTTTGGCTACACCTTC. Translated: CASRGQSGFGYTF.

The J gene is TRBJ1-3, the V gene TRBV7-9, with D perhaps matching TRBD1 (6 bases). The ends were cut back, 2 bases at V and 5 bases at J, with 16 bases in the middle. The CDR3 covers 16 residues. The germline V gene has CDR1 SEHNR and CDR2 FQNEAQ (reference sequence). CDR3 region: CASSLFLGRGRNTIYF. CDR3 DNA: TGTGCCAGCAGCTTATTCCTGGGCAGGGGAAGAAACACCATATATTTT.

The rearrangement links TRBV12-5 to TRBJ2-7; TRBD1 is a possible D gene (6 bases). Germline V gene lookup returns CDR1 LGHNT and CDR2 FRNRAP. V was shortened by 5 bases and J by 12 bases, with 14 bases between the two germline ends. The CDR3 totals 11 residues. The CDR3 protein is CASGLNRDRYF. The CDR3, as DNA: TGTGCTAGTGGTCTAAACAGGGATCGGTACTTC.

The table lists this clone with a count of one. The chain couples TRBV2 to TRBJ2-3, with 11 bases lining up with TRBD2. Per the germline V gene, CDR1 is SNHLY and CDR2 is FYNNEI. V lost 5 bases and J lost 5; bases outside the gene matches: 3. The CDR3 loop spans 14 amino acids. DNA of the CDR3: TGTGCCAGCAGTTTGACTAGCGGGGAAGATACGCAGTATTTT. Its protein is CASSLTSGEDTQYF.

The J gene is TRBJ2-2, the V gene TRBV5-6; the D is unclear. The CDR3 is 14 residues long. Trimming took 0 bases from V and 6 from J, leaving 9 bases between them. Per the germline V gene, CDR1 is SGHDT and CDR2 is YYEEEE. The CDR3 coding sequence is TGTGCCAGCAGCTTGGTGGACGTTCCCGGGGAGCTGTTTTTT. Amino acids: CASSLVDVPGELFF.

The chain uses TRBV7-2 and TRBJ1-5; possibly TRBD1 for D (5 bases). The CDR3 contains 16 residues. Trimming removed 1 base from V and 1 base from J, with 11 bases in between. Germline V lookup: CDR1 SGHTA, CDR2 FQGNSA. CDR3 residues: CASSLEAAGSNQPQHF. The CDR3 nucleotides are TGTGCCAGCAGCTTAGAAGCCGCAGGGAGCAATCAGCCCCAGCATTTT. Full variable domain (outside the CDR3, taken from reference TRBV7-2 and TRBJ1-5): GAGVSQSPSNKVTEKGKDVELRCDPISGHTALYWYRQSLGQGLEFLIYFQGNSAPDKSGLPSDRFSAERTGGSVSTLTIQRTQQEDSAVYLCASSLEAAGSNQPQHFGDGTRLSIL.

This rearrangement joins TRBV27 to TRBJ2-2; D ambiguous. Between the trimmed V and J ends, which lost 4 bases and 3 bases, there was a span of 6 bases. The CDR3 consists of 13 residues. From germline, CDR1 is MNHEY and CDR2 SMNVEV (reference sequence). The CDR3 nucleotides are TGTGCCAGCAGTTATTCCTACACCGGGGAGCTGTTTTTT. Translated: CASSYSYTGELFF.

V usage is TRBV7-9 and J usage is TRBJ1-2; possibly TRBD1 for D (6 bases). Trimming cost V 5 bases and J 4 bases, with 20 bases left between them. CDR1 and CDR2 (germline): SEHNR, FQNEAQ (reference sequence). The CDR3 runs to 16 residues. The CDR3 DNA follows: TGTGCCAGCAGCCGAAGTCGGGACAATCGTCTCTATGGCTACACCTTC. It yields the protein CASSRSRDNRLYGYTF.

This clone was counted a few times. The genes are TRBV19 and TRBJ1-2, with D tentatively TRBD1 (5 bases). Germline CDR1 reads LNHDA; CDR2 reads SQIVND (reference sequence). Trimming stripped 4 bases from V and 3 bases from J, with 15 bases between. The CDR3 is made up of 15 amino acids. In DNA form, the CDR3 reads TGTGCCAGTAGTAGCCCCTTACAGGACTACTATGGCTACACCTTC. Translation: CASSSPLQDYYGYTF.

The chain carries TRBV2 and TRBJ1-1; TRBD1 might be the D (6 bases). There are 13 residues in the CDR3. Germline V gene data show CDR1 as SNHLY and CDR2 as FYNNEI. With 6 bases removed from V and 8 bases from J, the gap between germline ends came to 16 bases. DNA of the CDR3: TGTGCCAGCAGAAGGGGCGGACAGACGGAAGCTTTCTTT. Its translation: CASRRGGQTEAFF.

CDR3 residues: CASSSYSTTSTHEQYF. In DNA form, the CDR3 reads TGCGCCAGCAGCTCCTACTCCACGACTTCAACCCACGAGCAGTACTTC. The chain couples TRBV5-1 to TRBJ2-7, with D uncertain. The CDR3 is 16 amino acids. Germline loops: CDR1 SGHRS, CDR2 YFSETQ. Between the trimmed V and J ends, which lost 3 bases and 5 bases, there was a span of 21 bases.

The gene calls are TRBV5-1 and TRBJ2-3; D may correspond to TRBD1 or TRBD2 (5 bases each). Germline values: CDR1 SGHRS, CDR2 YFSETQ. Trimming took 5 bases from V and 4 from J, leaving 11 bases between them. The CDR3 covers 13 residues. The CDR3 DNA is TGCGCCAGCAGACTAGACAGTCCAGATACGCAGTATTTT. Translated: CASRLDSPDTQYF.

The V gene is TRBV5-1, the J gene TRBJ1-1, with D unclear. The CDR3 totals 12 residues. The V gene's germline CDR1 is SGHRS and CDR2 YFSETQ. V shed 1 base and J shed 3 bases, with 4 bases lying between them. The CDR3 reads CASSLTHTEAFF. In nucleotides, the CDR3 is TGCGCCAGCAGCTTGACCCACACTGAAGCTTTCTTT.

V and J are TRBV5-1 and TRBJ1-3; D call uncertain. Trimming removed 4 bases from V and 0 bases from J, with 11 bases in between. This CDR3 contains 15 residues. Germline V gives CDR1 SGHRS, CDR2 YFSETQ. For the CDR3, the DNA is TGCGCCAGCAGCAGCAATCCAAGCTCTGGAAACACCATATATTTT. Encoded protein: CASSSNPSSGNTIYF. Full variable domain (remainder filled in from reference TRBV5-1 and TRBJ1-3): KAGVTQTPRYLIKTRGQQVTLSCSPISGHRSVSWYQQTPGQGLQFLFEYFSETQRNKGNFPGRFSGRQFSNSRSEMNVSTLELGDSALYLCASSSNPSSGNTIYFGEGSWLTVV.

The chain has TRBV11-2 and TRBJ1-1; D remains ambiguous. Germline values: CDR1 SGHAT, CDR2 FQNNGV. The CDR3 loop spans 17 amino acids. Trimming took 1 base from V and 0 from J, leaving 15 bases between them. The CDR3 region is CASSLAGRRTMNTEAFF. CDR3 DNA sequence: TGTGCCAGCAGCTTAGCGGGCCGGAGGACTATGAACACTGAAGCTTTCTTT.

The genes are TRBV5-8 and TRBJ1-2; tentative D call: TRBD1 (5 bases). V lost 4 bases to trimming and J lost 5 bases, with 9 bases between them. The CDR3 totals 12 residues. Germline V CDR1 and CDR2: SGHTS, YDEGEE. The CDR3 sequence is CASSLRQYGYTF. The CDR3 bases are TGTGCCAGCAGCCTGAGACAGTATGGCTACACCTTC.

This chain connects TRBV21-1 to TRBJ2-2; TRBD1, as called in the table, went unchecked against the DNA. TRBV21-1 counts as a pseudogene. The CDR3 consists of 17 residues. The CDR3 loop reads CASSKGSGHPNTGELFF. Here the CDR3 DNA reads TGTGCCAGCAGCAAAGGATCGGGACACCCGAACACCGGGGAGCTGTTTTTT.

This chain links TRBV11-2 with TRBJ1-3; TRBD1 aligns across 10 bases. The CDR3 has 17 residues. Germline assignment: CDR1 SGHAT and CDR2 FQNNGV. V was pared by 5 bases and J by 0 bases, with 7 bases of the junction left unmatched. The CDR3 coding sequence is TGTGCCAGCAGCCCGGGGACAGGGGCCCTCTCTGGAAACACCATATATTTT. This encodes CASSPGTGALSGNTIYF.

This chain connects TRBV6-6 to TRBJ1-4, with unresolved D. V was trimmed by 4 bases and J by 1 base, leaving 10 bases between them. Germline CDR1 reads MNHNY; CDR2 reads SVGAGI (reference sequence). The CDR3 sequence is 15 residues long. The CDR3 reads CASSLGLVTNEKLFF. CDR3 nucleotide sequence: TGTGCCAGCAGTTTGGGCTTAGTAACTAATGAAAAACTGTTTTTT.

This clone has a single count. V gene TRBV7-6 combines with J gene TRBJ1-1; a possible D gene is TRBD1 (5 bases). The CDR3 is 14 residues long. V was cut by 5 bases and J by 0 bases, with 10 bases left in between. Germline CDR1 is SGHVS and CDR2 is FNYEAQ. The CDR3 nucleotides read TGTGCCAGCAGCCTCCAGGGACTGAACACTGAAGCTTTCTTT. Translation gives CASSLQGLNTEAFF.

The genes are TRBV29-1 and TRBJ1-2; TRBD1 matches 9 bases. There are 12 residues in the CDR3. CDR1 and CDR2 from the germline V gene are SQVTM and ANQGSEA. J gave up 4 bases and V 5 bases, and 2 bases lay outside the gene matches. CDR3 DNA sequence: TGCAGCGTTCTGACAGGGGGCTATGGCTACACCTTC. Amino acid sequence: CSVLTGGYGYTF.